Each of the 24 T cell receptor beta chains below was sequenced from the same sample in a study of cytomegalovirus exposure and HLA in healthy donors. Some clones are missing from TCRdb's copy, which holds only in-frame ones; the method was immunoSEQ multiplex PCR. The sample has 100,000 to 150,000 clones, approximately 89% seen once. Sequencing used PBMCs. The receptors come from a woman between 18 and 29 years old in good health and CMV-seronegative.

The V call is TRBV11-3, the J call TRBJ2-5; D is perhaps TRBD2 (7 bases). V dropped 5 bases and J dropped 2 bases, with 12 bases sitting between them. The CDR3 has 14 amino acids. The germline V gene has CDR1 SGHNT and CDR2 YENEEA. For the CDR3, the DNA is TGTGCCAGCAGCGCGGGGGCGTCACAAGAGACCCAGTACTTC. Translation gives CASSAGASQETQYF.

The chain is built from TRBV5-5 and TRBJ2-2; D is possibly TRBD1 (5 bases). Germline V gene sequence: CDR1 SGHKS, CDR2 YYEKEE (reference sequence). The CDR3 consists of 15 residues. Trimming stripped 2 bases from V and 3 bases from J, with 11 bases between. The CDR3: CASSFIQGYTGELFF. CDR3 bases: TGTGCCAGCAGCTTTATCCAGGGTTACACCGGGGAGCTGTTTTTT.

The CDR3 sequence: CASSFTGENTGELFF. The CDR3 DNA reads TGTGCCAGCAGCTTCACAGGGGAGAACACCGGGGAGCTGTTTTTT. J is TRBJ2-2 and V is TRBV7-3; TRBD1 matches 7 bases. Per the germline V gene, CDR1 is SGHTA and CDR2 is FQGTGA. V shed 3 bases and J 1 base; nucleotides not matched to a gene: 2. CDR3 length: 15 residues.

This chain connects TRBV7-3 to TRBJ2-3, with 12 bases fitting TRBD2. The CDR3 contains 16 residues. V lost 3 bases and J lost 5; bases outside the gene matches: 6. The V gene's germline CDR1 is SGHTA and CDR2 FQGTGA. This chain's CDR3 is CASSFSSGGAGDTQYF. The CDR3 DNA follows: TGTGCCAGCAGCTTCTCTAGCGGGGGGGCCGGAGATACGCAGTATTTT. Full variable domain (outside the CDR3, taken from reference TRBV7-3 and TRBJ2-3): GAGVSQTPSNKVTEKGKYVELRCDPISGHTALYWYRQSLGQGPEFLIYFQGTGAADDSGLPNDRFFAVRPEGSVSTLKIQRTERGDSAVYLCASSFSSGGAGDTQYFGPGTRLTVL.

The CDR3 DNA reads as TGTGCCAGTACCCAATCGACAGGGGGTGGTCAGCCCCAGCATTTT. This gives the protein CASTQSTGGGQPQHF. This chain connects TRBV19 to TRBJ1-5; TRBD1 agrees at 9 bases. Germline-derived CDR1 and CDR2 are LNHDA and SQIVND (reference sequence). The V segment lost 7 bases and the J segment 6 bases; nucleotides outside the gene matches: 10. CDR3 size: 15 residues. Using reference TRBV19 and TRBJ1-5 for the parts outside the CDR3, the full variable domain is DGGITQSPKYLFRKEGQNVTLSCEQNLNHDAMYWYRQDPGQGLRLIYYSQIVNDFQKGDIAEGYSVSREKKESFPLTVTSAQKNPTAFYLCASTQSTGGGQPQHFGDGTRLSIL.

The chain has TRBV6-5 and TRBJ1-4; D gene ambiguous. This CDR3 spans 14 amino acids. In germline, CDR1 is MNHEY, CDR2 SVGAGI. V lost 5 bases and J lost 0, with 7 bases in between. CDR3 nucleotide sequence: TGTGCCAGCAGTCCTTCAGCAACTAATGAAAAACTGTTTTTT. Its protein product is CASSPSATNEKLFF.

The DNA for the CDR3 is TGTGCCATCAGTGAAACCCCAGAAGTCGGGGCCAACGTCCTGACTTTC. Translation: CAISETPEVGANVLTF. V gene TRBV10-3 combines with J gene TRBJ2-6; D is uncertain. Trimming stripped 3 bases from V and 4 bases from J, with 13 bases between. This CDR3 has 16 amino acids. Per germline, CDR1 ENHRY and CDR2 SYGVKD.

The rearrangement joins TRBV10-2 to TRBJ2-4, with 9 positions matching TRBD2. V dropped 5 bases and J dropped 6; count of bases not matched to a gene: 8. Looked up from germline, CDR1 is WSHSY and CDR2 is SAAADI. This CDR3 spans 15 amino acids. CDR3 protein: CASSYGAGGLNIQYF. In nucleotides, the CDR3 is TGCGCCAGCAGTTATGGCGCGGGGGGGCTAAACATTCAGTACTTC.

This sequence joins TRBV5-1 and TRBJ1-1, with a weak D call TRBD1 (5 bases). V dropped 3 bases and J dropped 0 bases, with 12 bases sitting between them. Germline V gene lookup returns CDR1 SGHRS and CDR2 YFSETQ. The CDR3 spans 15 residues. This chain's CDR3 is CASSSETAMNTEAFF. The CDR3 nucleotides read TGCGCCAGCAGCTCCGAGACAGCCATGAACACTGAAGCTTTCTTT.

The CDR3, as DNA: TGTGCCAGCAGCCAAGATTGGAGGAGCTCCTATAATTCACCCCTCCACTTT. It translates to CASSQDWRSSYNSPLHF. The chain carries TRBV14 and TRBJ1-6, with D uncertain. The CDR3 totals 17 residues. V shed 0 bases and J shed 0 bases, with 9 bases lying between them. Germline assignment: CDR1 SGHDN and CDR2 FVKESK.

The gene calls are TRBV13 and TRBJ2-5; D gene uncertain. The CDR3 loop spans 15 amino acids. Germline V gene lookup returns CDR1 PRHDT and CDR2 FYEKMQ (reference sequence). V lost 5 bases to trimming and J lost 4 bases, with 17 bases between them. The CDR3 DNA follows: TGTGCCAGCAGCCCAGCTTTTAGGAGTATAGAGACCCAGTACTTC. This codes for CASSPAFRSIETQYF.

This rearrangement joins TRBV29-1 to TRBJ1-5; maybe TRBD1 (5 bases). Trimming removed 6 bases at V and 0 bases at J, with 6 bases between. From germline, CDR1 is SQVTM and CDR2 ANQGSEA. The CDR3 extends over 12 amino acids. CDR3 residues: CSVQVSNQPQHF. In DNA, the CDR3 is TGCAGCGTACAGGTTAGCAATCAGCCCCAGCATTTT.

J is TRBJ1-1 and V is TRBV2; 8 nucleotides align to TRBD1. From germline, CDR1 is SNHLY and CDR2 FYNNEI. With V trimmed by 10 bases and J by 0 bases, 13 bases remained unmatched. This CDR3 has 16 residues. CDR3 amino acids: CATDTGTGFMNTEAFF. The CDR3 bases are TGTGCCACCGACACCGGGACAGGTTTCATGAACACTGAAGCTTTCTTT. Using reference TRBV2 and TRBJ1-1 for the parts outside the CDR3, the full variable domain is EPEVTQTPSHQVTQMGQEVILRCVPISNHLYFYWYRQILGQKVEFLVSFYNNEISEKSEIFDDQFSVERPDGSNFTLKIRSTKLEDSAMYFCATDTGTGFMNTEAFFGQGTRLTVV.

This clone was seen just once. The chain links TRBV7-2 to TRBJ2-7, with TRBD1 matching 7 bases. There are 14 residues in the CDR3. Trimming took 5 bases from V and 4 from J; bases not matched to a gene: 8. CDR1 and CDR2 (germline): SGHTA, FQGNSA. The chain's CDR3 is CASSIGTVIYEQYF. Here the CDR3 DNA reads TGTGCCAGCAGCATAGGGACAGTGATATACGAGCAGTACTTC.

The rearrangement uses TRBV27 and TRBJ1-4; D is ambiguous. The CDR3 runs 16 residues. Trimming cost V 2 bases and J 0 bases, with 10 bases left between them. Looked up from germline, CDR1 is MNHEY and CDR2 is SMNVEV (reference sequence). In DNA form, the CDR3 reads TGTGCCAGCAGTTTAAAGCCGGGGTCAACTAATGAAAAACTGTTTTTT. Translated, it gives CASSLKPGSTNEKLFF.

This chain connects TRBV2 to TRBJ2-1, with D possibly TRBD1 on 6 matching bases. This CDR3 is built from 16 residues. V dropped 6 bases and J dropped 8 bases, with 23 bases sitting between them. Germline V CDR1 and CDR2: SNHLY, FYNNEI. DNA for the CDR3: TGTGCCAGCAGGGGAGAGATACAGGGATCTTCGGATGAGCAGTTCTTC. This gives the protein CASRGEIQGSSDEQFF.

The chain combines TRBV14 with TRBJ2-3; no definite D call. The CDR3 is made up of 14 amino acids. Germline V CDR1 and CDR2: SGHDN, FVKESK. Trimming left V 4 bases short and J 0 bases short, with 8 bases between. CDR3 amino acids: CASSLTASTDTQYF. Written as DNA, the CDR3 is TGTGCCAGCAGCCTTACAGCTAGCACAGATACGCAGTATTTT.

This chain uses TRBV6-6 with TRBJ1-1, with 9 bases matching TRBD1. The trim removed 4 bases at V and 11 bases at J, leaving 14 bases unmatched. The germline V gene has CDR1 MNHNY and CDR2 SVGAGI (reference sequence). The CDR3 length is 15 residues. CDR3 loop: CASSSSRDRVVYAFF. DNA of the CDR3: TGTGCCAGCAGTTCTTCCCGGGACAGGGTTGTGTACGCTTTCTTT.

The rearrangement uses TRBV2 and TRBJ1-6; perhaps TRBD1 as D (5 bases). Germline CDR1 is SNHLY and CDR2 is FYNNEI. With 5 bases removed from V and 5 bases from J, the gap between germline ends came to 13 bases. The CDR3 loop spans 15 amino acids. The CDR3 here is CASSSGPGNNSPLHF. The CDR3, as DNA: TGTGCCAGCAGTTCAGGGCCCGGAAATAATTCACCCCTCCACTTT.

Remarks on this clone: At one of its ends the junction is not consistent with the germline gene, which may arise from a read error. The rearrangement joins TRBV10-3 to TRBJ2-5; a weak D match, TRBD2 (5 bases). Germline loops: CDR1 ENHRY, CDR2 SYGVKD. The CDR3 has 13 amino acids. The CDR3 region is CAVSDLARETQYF. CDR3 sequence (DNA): TGTGCCGTCAGTGACCTAGCTCGAGAGACCCAGTACTTC.

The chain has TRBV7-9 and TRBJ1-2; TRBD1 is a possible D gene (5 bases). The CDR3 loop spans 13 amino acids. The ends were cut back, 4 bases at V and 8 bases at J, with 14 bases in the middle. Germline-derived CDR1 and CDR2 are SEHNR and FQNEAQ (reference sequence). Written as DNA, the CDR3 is TGTGCCAGCAGCTCACCGGGACTCTGGGGCTACACCTTC. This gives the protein CASSSPGLWGYTF.

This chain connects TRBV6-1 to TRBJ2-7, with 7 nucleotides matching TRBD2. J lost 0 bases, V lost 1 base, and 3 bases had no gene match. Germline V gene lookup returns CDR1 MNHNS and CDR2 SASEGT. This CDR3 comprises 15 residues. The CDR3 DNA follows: TGTGCCAGCAGTGAAGGGGGACTATTCTCCTACGAGCAGTACTTC. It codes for CASSEGGLFSYEQYF.

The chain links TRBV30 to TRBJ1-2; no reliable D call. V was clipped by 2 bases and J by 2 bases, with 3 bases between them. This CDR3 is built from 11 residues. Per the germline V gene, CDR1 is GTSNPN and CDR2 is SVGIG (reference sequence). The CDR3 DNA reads TGTGCCTGGAGTCCAAACTATGGCTACACCTTC. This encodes CAWSPNYGYTF.

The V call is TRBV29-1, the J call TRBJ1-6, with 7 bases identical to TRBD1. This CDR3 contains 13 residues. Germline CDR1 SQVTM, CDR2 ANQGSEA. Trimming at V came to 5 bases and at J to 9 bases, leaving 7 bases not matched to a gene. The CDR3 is CSVLTGAGSPLHF. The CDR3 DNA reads TGCAGCGTTCTAACAGGGGCCGGTTCACCCCTCCACTTT.